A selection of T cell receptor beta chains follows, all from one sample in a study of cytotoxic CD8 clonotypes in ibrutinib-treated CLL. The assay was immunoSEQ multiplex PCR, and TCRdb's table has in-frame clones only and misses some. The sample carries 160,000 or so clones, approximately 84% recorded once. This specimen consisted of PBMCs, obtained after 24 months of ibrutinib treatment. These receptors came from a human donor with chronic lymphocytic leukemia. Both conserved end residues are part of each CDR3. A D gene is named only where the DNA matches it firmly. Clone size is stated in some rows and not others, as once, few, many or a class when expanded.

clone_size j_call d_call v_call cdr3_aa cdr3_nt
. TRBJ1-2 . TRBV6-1 CASTLDGTRGYTF TGTGCCAGCACTTTAGACGGAACGCGCGGCTACACCTTC
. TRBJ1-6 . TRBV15 CAISAANNSPLHF TGTGCCATCAGCGCTGCGAATAATTCACCCCTCCACTTT
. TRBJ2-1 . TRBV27 CASSLPRGSSYNEQFF TGTGCCAGCAGTTTACCTCGGGGGAGCTCCTACAATGAGCAGTTCTTC
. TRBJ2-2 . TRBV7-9 CASSLVSGGELFF TGTGCCAGCAGCTTAGTTTCGGGCGGGGAGCTGTTTTTT
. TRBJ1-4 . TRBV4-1 CASSQAHPTNEKLFF TGCGCCAGCAGCCAAGCACACCCAACTAATGAAAAACTGTTTTTT
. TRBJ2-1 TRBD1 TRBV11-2 CASSLGDSSYNEQFF TGTGCCAGCAGCTTGGGGGACAGTTCCTACAATGAGCAGTTCTTC
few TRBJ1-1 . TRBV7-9 CASSDGLGGPEAFF TGTGCCAGCAGCGACGGACTCGGGGGACCTGAAGCTTTCTTT
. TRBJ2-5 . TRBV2 CASRAGSTQYF TGTGCCAGCAGGGCAGGGTCTACCCAGTACTTC
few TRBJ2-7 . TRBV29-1 CSVMLPGGWYEQYF TGCAGCGTTATGCTCCCAGGGGGGTGGTACGAGCAGTACTTC
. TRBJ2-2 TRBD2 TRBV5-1 CASSSGLAGGPNTGELFF TGCGCCAGCAGCTCGGGACTAGCGGGGGGACCGAACACCGGGGAGCTGTTTTTT
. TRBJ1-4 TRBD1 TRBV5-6 CASSSPGQGRGKTVF TGTGCCAGCAGCTCGCCGGGACAGGGAAGAGGAAAAACTGTTTTT
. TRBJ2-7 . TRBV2 CASSETYEQYF TGTGCCAGCAGTGAAACGTACGAGCAGTACTTC
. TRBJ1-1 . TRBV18 CASSPPGGGNTEAFF TGTGCCAGCTCACCACCGGGGGGAGGAAACACTGAAGCTTTCTTT
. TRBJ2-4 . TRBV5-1 CASSLEQGLPWYF TGCGCCAGCAGCTTGGAGCAGGGGCTACCCTGGTACTTC
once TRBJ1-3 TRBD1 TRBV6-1 CASSETGGTGNTIYF TGTGCCAGCAGTGAGACAGGGGGGACTGGAAACACCATATATTTT
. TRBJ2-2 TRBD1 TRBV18 CASSWTGDFTGELFF TGTGCCAGCTCATGGACAGGGGATTTCACCGGGGAGCTGTTTTTT